The sequence of this T cell receptor beta chain was determined in a study of blood T cells in healthy people across ages. Study results and limitations: TCR beta diversity per million T cells fell roughly linearly with age.

A second PCR of about 6 to 12 cycles used a sample-barcoded 5' primer and a J-beta primer mix. MiXCR was run by TCRdb on the 5' RACE reads, yielding one entry per CDR3 protein. The sample lists some 640,000 distinct CDR3 sequences; 25% to 30% were seen once. Germline CDR1 is SGHTA and CDR2 is FQGNSA. The CDR3 covers 15 residues. Trimming cost V 7 bases and J 4 bases, with 14 bases left between them. This clonotype has at least ten counts. Its target is unknown. The receptor comes from a woman of 80 years or more in good health. The J gene is TRBJ1-6, the V gene TRBV7-2; the D is unclear. Source material: blood. CDR3 in DNA: TGTGCCAGCACCGTAGACTCGGGTTATAATTCACCCCTCCACTTT. Translating it yields CASTVDSGYNSPLHF.